This passage covers 13 T cell receptor beta chains from one sample sequenced in a study of blood T cell repertoires in COVID-19. Using immunoSEQ multiplex PCR, the repertoire was profiled, and TCRdb retains in-frame clones only, with some absent. This sample has approximately 150,000 clones, with 84% found just once. Sequencing was performed on PBMCs or T cells enriched from blood (not recorded which). Receptors originate from a man aged 45-60 years in a cohort exposed to, infected with or recovered from COVID-19 (not recorded which).

This chain joins TRBV25-1 and TRBJ2-4; 7 bases are shared with TRBD2. The CDR3 contains 13 residues. Germline lookup yields CDR1 MGHDK and CDR2 SYGVNS. V dropped 5 bases and J dropped 4; count of bases not matched to a gene: 2. The chain's CDR3 is CASSLGGKNIQYF. In DNA form, the CDR3 reads TGTGCCAGCAGTCTCGGGGGGAAAAACATTCAGTACTTC.

This clone was observed once. This chain links TRBV25-1 with TRBJ2-1; 7 positions match TRBD1. The CDR3 consists of 15 residues. The V gene's germline CDR1 is MGHDK and CDR2 SYGVNS. V dropped 3 bases and J dropped 0; count of bases not matched to a gene: 2. CDR3: CASSDGTVSYNEQFF. In DNA form, the CDR3 reads TGTGCCAGCAGTGATGGGACAGTCTCCTACAATGAGCAGTTCTTC.

This CDR3 reads CASSPNREETQYF. DNA for the CDR3: TGTGCCAGCTCACCAAACAGGGAAGAGACCCAGTACTTC. The genes are TRBV18 and TRBJ2-5; possible D gene TRBD1, 6 bases. The CDR3 has 13 amino acids. Per the germline V gene, CDR1 is KGHSH and CDR2 is LQKENI. Trimming took off 2 bases at V and 3 bases at J, with 7 bases between the two ends.

The chain carries TRBV6-5 and TRBJ1-1; D is ambiguous. Germline loops: CDR1 MNHEY, CDR2 SVGAGI. The CDR3 loop spans 12 amino acids. Trimming shortened V by 7 bases and J by 0 bases, and 6 bases separated the two germline ends. CDR3 DNA sequence: TGTGCCAGCACTTCGGTGAACACTGAAGCTTTCTTT. Protein sequence: CASTSVNTEAFF.

This sequence joins TRBV4-1 and TRBJ2-7, with 8 bases lining up with TRBD2. This CDR3 has 17 amino acids. The germline V gene encodes CDR1 MGHRA and CDR2 YSYEKL. The V gene end was trimmed by 0 bases and the J gene end by 2 bases; junction bases not matched to a gene: 9. For the CDR3, the DNA is TGCGCCAGCAGCCAAGACCCCAAGCGGGGGACTACCTACGAGCAGTACTTC. Its translation: CASSQDPKRGTTYEQYF.

The chain links TRBV13 to TRBJ1-1; TRBD1 aligns across 10 bases. The CDR3 is 17 residues long. The germline V gene encodes CDR1 PRHDT and CDR2 FYEKMQ (reference sequence). With 6 bases clipped from V and 1 base from J, the junction kept 11 bases outside the gene matches. The CDR3 protein is CASSQTGQGPWNTEAFF. As DNA, the CDR3 is TGTGCCAGCAGTCAGACGGGACAGGGGCCATGGAACACTGAAGCTTTCTTT.

The J gene is TRBJ2-7, the V gene TRBV11-2, with D possibly TRBD1 on 6 matching bases. V was cut by 2 bases and J by 3 bases, with 14 bases left in between. Germline CDR1 SGHAT, CDR2 FQNNGV. The CDR3 length is 15 residues. Here the CDR3 reads CASSLFTGSYYEQYF. In DNA form, the CDR3 reads TGTGCCAGCAGCTTATTTACAGGGTCCTACTACGAGCAGTACTTC. The complete variable domain, with remaining parts taken from reference TRBV11-2 and TRBJ2-7, reads EAGVAQSPRYKIIEKRQSVAFWCNPISGHATLYWYQQILGQGPKLLIQFQNNGVVDDSQLPKDRFSAERLKGVDSTLKIQPAKLEDSAVYLCASSLFTGSYYEQYFGPGTRLTVT.

The chain uses TRBV5-1 and TRBJ1-2; D possibly corresponds to TRBD1 (5 bases). CDR1 and CDR2 (germline): SGHRS, YFSETQ. V lost 0 bases and J lost 2, with 11 bases in between. The CDR3 totals 15 residues. The CDR3 sequence is CASSLGGVGNYGYTF. DNA for the CDR3: TGCGCCAGCAGCTTGGGGGGCGTCGGGAACTATGGCTACACCTTC. The whole variable domain, filled in from reference TRBV5-1 and TRBJ1-2, reads KAGVTQTPRYLIKTRGQQVTLSCSPISGHRSVSWYQQTPGQGLQFLFEYFSETQRNKGNFPGRFSGRQFSNSRSEMNVSTLELGDSALYLCASSLGGVGNYGYTFGSGTRLTVV.

The chain joins TRBV15 to TRBJ2-6; weak D call: TRBD1 (6 bases). Trimming stripped 2 bases from V and 0 bases from J, with 11 bases between. Germline V gives CDR1 LNHNV, CDR2 YYDKDF (reference sequence). This CDR3 spans 17 amino acids. The CDR3 bases are TGTGCCACCAGCAGAAACCGACAGGCCTCTGGGGCCAACGTCCTGACTTTC. This sequence encodes CATSRNRQASGANVLTF.

The V and J genes are TRBV6-5 and TRBJ2-7; D gene ambiguous. V was shortened by 0 bases and J by 6 bases, with 12 bases between the two germline ends. CDR3 length: 14 residues. Germline V gene lookup returns CDR1 MNHEY and CDR2 SVGAGI. The CDR3 DNA sequence: TGTGCCAGCAGTTACTCCCCCGCAGGCCCCGAGCAGTACTTC. It encodes CASSYSPAGPEQYF.

V gene TRBV27 combines with J gene TRBJ2-1, with 7 bases aligning to TRBD1. The CDR3 runs 16 residues. Trimming removed 1 base from V and 7 bases from J; junction bases left unmatched: 10. CDR1 and CDR2 from the germline V gene are MNHEY and SMNVEV (reference sequence). As DNA, the CDR3 is TGTGCCAGCAGTTTATGGGGCCAGGGGGAGTTGAATGAGCAGTTCTTC. Protein: CASSLWGQGELNEQFF.

This clone was seen a handful of times. The CDR3 DNA reads as TGTGCCAGCAGCCTTGAGCGGGAGCGCGATGAGCAGTTCTTC. Residues: CASSLERERDEQFF. The J gene is TRBJ2-1, the V gene TRBV27; 8 positions agree with TRBD2. This CDR3 comprises 14 residues. V lost 6 bases and J lost 8; bases outside the gene matches: 9. Germline V CDR1 and CDR2: MNHEY, SMNVEV (reference sequence).

This chain joins TRBV6-5 and TRBJ2-7; 10 bases line up with TRBD2. This CDR3 region has 13 residues. Looked up from germline, CDR1 is MNHEY and CDR2 is SVGAGI. V was pared by 6 bases and J by 12 bases, with 11 bases of the junction left unmatched. The DNA of the CDR3 is TGTGCCAGCAGGAGGACTAGCGGAGAAGTTCCGTACTTC. The encoded protein is CASRRTSGEVPYF.